This T cell receptor beta chain emerged from a study of shared clonotypes between healthy human individuals. Study outcomes and limitations: On the whole, naive subsets had larger estimated richness than memory subsets had. The study found about 5% of naive CD4 clonotypes shared across a few donors.

Using immunoSEQ multiplex PCR, the repertoire was profiled, and TCRdb retains in-frame clones only, with some absent. Among hundreds of thousands of clones listed, about 80% were seen once. Comment on this clone: What it binds is unknown.

Looked up from germline, CDR1 is DFQATT and CDR2 is SNEGSKA (reference sequence). V dropped 2 bases and J dropped 4 bases, with 6 bases sitting between them. There are 11 residues in the CDR3. The sequence was obtained from a woman aged 25 to 39 in good health. This chain joins TRBV20-1 and TRBJ2-7; D is uncertain. Specimen: memory CD4+ T cells sorted from blood. Subset noted: CD45RA-negative fraction. CDR3 coding DNA: TGCAGTGCTAGAACCCGTTACGAGCAGTACTTC. Protein product: CSARTRYEQYF.